This TCR beta chain was recovered during a study of early stage breast cancer tumors. Study at large: ER+/PR+/HER2- status applied to about 70% of the 16 invasive breast tumors. The ER+/PR+/HER2- tumors included about 8 ductal and four lobular carcinomas. Study findings and constraints: Enriched TCRB sequences shared across patients were mostly commonly generated sequences. Blood repertoires resembled normal breast more than tumor.

Details on this clone: Its cognate antigen is unknown.

The CDR3 consists of 19 residues. Germline assignment: CDR1 LGHNA and CDR2 YNFKEQ. V shed 1 base, J shed 4 bases, and the junction held 13 bases outside the gene matches. Only in-frame clones appear in the TCRdb table, and some are missing; sequencing was by immunoSEQ multiplex PCR. Of 9,000 to 9,500 clones listed, around 75% were seen once; the top ten hold under 20%. The source material was normal breast tissue next to the tumor. The V call is TRBV4-2, the J call TRBJ2-3, with TRBD2 matching over 11 bases. This clonotype was sampled from a person between 60 and 70 years old with breast cancer. CDR3 protein: CASSQVGIAGGPWADTQYF. CDR3 sequence (DNA): TGTGCCAGCAGCCAAGTCGGTATAGCGGGAGGGCCTTGGGCAGATACGCAGTATTTT.